A single sample gave rise to the 18 T cell receptor beta chains below, sequenced in a study of T cells in Graves' hyperthyroidism and ophthalmopathy. RNA transcripts yielded amplified TCR beta CDR3 regions. Primed by the HTBI set, a first-round RT-PCR was run on the TCR CDR3. TCRdb recomputed calls from the multiplex PCR reads with MiXCR, one row per CDR3 protein. This sample has around 580,000 distinct CDR3 sequences, with 46% found just once. Material for sequencing was peripheral blood or thyroid tissue (not recorded which). All receptors come from a woman under 30 with Graves' hyperthyroidism.

This clonotype appeared a single time. The V gene is TRBV29-1, the J gene TRBJ1-3; perhaps TRBD1 as D (6 bases). The germline V gene has CDR1 SQVTM and CDR2 ANQGSEA. The CDR3 consists of 13 residues. The CDR3: CSLWAGAGNTIYF. As DNA, the CDR3 is TGCAGTTTGTGGGCAGGGGCTGGAAACACCATATATTTT.

J is TRBJ1-1 and V is TRBV7-6; tentatively, D is TRBD1 (6 bases). Trimming removed 5 bases from V and 4 bases from J, with 11 bases in between. The CDR3 consists of 13 residues. Germline V lookup: CDR1 SGHVS, CDR2 FNYEAQ. The CDR3: CASSRGVSTEAFF. Written as DNA, the CDR3 is TGTGCCAGCAGCAGGGGGGTGAGCACTGAAGCTTTCTTT.

This clonotype was observed a few times. J is TRBJ2-7 and V is TRBV7-9, with D possibly matching TRBD2 (6 bases). There are 14 residues in the CDR3. Germline V gives CDR1 SEHNR, CDR2 FQNEAQ (reference sequence). V lost 1 base and J lost 3, with 10 bases in between. DNA of the CDR3: TGTGCCAGCAGCTTAGTTCGACTAGGCTACGAGCAGTACTTC. It yields the protein CASSLVRLGYEQYF.

This clonotype was found a few times. The V and J genes are TRBV6-5 and TRBJ2-7, with D maybe TRBD1 (5 bases). Germline-derived CDR1 and CDR2 are MNHEY and SVGAGI. V was cut by 0 bases and J by 6 bases, with 9 bases left in between. The CDR3 extends over 13 amino acids. The DNA for the CDR3 is TGTGCCAGCAGTTACTCTCCAGGGCCCGAGCAGTACTTC. Its protein product is CASSYSPGPEQYF.

The sample holds a few counts of this clonotype. The gene calls are TRBV6-5 and TRBJ1-1, with D unresolved. CDR3 length: 14 residues. Trimming removed 0 bases from V and 4 bases from J, with 9 bases in between. Germline lookup yields CDR1 MNHEY and CDR2 SVGAGI. The CDR3 DNA reads as TGTGCCAGCAGTTACTCCTGGCCGGGCACTGAAGCTTTCTTT. This codes for CASSYSWPGTEAFF.

This clonotype appeared many times. The chain couples TRBV6-6 to TRBJ2-6; 8 positions match TRBD1. Trimming removed 5 bases from V and 1 base from J; junction bases left unmatched: 7. The CDR3 runs 17 residues. Per germline, CDR1 MNHNY and CDR2 SVGAGI (reference sequence). CDR3 in DNA: TGTGCCAGCAGTCGCGGACAGGGAGCGTCTGGGGCCAACGTCCTGACTTTC. Translating gives CASSRGQGASGANVLTF.

At least ten counts were recorded for this clonotype. V and J are TRBV20-1 and TRBJ1-4, with D uncertain. V was cut by 0 bases and J by 3 bases, with 14 bases left in between. There are 16 residues in the CDR3. Germline loops: CDR1 DFQATT, CDR2 SNEGSKA (reference sequence). The CDR3 is CSARDLGIGANEKLFF. The CDR3 coding sequence is TGCAGTGCTAGAGATTTGGGCATTGGGGCTAATGAAAAACTGTTTTTT.

As to this clonotype: One end of the junction varies from germline; a read error may be responsible. The chain couples TRBV7-8 to TRBJ2-5; 9 nucleotides match TRBD1. Germline CDR1 SGHVS, CDR2 FQNEAQ. This CDR3 region has 16 residues. The CDR3 DNA follows: TGTGCCACCAGCCCTCCCGGGACAGGGATTCGGGAGACCCAGTACTTC. It codes for CATSPPGTGIRETQYF.

V gene TRBV5-1 combines with J gene TRBJ2-1; maybe TRBD2 (5 bases). The V end was cut by 0 bases, the J end by 9 bases, with 16 bases between. Germline V gene sequence: CDR1 SGHRS, CDR2 YFSETQ. CDR3 length: 15 residues. DNA of the CDR3: TGCGCCAGCAGCTTGGGAGGGAGCTCAGGTCTTGAGCAGTTCTTC. It codes for CASSLGGSSGLEQFF.

This clonotype was recorded many times. DNA for the CDR3: TGTGCCACCAGCAGAGGGGGGACCTACGAGCAGTACTTC. As protein: CATSRGGTYEQYF. The chain couples TRBV15 to TRBJ2-7; the D gene could be TRBD1 or TRBD2 (5 bases each). The CDR3 runs 13 residues. Germline-derived CDR1 and CDR2 are LNHNV and YYDKDF (reference sequence). The V end lost 1 base, the J end lost 2 bases, and 6 bases lay between the germline ends. The variable domain in full, with the rest retrieved from reference TRBV15 and TRBJ2-7, is DAMVIQNPRYQVTQFGKPVTLSCSQTLNHNVMYWYQQKSSQAPKLLFHYYDKDFNNEADTPDNFQSRRPNTSFCFLDIRSPGLGDTAMYLCATSRGGTYEQYFGPGTRLTVT.

This clonotype was counted ten times or more. The chain uses TRBV6-2 or TRBV6-3 and TRBJ2-5; 9 nucleotides line up with TRBD1. CDR1 is MNHEY, CDR2 SVGEGT, per germline. The CDR3 consists of 13 residues. Losses at the gene ends were 7 bases for V and 3 bases for J; bases not matched to a gene: 3. The CDR3 here is CASKRTGEETQYF. As DNA, the CDR3 is TGTGCCAGCAAAAGGACAGGGGAAGAGACCCAGTACTTC.

This chain joins TRBV27 and TRBJ2-7; TRBD2 matches 9 bases. This CDR3 is 15 amino acids long. Looked up from germline, CDR1 is MNHEY and CDR2 is SMNVEV (reference sequence). Trimming cost V 5 bases and J 6 bases; bases outside gene matches: 11. The CDR3 spells CASSDIAGAAFEQYF. CDR3 nucleotide sequence: TGTGCCAGCAGTGACATAGCGGGGGCTGCCTTCGAGCAGTACTTC.

This clonotype was observed at least ten times. The genes are TRBV10-3 and TRBJ2-5; D is unresolved. V lost 4 bases to trimming and J lost 5 bases, with 17 bases between them. This CDR3 has 15 residues. CDR1 is ENHRY and CDR2 is SYGVKD in the germline V gene. The CDR3, as DNA: TGTGCCATCAGTGTCGGGTTACCCGGGCGGGAGACCCAGTACTTC. This sequence encodes CAISVGLPGRETQYF.

The sample holds many counts of this clonotype. The gene calls are TRBV12-3 or TRBV12-4 and TRBJ2-7; D is possibly TRBD1 (6 bases). V dropped 7 bases and J dropped 1 base, with 17 bases sitting between them. The CDR3 has 15 amino acids. The chain's CDR3 is CASTPGDGASYEQYF. Here the CDR3 DNA reads TGTGCCAGCACCCCAGGGGACGGGGCGTCCTACGAGCAGTACTTC.

The CDR3 loop is CASREGTLATEAFF. DNA of the CDR3: TGTGCCAGTAGAGAAGGGACGCTTGCCACTGAAGCTTTCTTT. This sequence joins TRBV19 and TRBJ1-1, with D perhaps TRBD1 (5 bases). CDR1 and CDR2 from the germline V gene are LNHDA and SQIVND (reference sequence). The CDR3 is 14 residues long. V lost 6 bases and J lost 4, with 15 bases in between.

This clonotype was detected once. V and J are TRBV15 and TRBJ1-2, with no clear D. In germline, CDR1 is LNHNV, CDR2 YYDKDF (reference sequence). The CDR3 spans 12 residues. Trimming shortened V by 4 bases and J by 12 bases, and 15 bases separated the two germline ends. This CDR3 is CATSTAGTGNTF. In DNA, the CDR3 is TGTGCCACCAGCACTGCTGGCACTGGAAACACCTTC.

Comments on this clonotype: One end of the junction fails to match germline, which may point to a read error. The J gene is TRBJ2-2, the V gene TRBV7-2; D might be TRBD2 (5 bases). Germline V gene sequence: CDR1 SGHTA, CDR2 FQGNSA. This CDR3 is 15 amino acids long. The CDR3 bases are TGTGCCGGCAGCTTAACGAGGGTGTCCACCGGGGAGCTGTTTTTT. This sequence encodes CAGSLTRVSTGELFF.

This clonotype was detected many times. The V gene is TRBV20-1, the J gene TRBJ2-1, with TRBD2 identical over 9 bases. V lost 4 bases, J lost 6 bases, and 4 bases stayed unmatched. Germline values: CDR1 DFQATT, CDR2 SNEGSKA (reference sequence). The CDR3 has 13 amino acids. CDR3: CSATLTSGNEQFF. The CDR3 DNA follows: TGCAGTGCTACTTTGACTAGCGGCAATGAGCAGTTCTTC.